A selection of T cell receptor beta chains follows, all from one sample in a study of metastatic and nonmetastatic thyroid tumors. TCRdb reprocessed the PCR reads using MiXCR. Here the sample spans about 29,000 clones, 16% being singletons. The sequencing input was blood. The receptor set was obtained from a female donor with papillary thyroid cancer or a benign thyroid nodule (not recorded which). Some clones in this sample may be carry-over from other donors' samples. The conserved cysteine and the conserved F or W are not part of the CDR3 here.

V gene	CDR3 protein
TRBV6-1	ASLQASSNEQF
TRBV27	ASSRGGGGIQETQY
TRBV28	ASSSGGPVGGYT
TRBV5-5	ASSGFPSSGGYT
TRBV3-1	ASSETLEKASYEQY
TRBV6-1	ASRNLGLKVEQF
TRBV10-3	AIRPGPESDEAF
TRBV7-7	ASSLKSQETQY
TRBV9	ASSTPGQGLNTEAF
TRBV20-1	SARRGGTDTQY
TRBV6-1	VSSTLPGHREY
TRBV2	ASGPGRGQETQY
TRBV11-2	ASSLASGLAKNIQY
TRBV20-1	SAKGWDDQPQH
TRBV28	ASSLGGWITDTQY
TRBV7-6	ASSSGSRGHWQY
TRBV20-1	SARGGRAASTDTQY
TRBV20-1	SATRDRGLNQPQH
TRBV5-1	ASSLNTDTNYGYT
TRBV28	ASSSAGTGYSPLH
TRBV28	ASSSRIYEQY
TRBV20-1	SVRAETGTSVYNEQF
TRBV20-1	SASAKTAGNQPQH
TRBV27	ASNVWGARTDTQY
TRBV7-2	ASSLVPGDQPQH
TRBV6-1	ASSEVPGSDEKLF
TRBV6-1	ASTYTTSGSTHEQY
TRBV2	ASSGEARPYEQH
TRBV27	ASSPRLAGYYEQY
TRBV4-2	ASSQAASPYNEQF
TRBV28	ASSLGQRKTQY
TRBV6-1	ASREDGYT
TRBV6-1	ASSEGLRPLHTDTQY
TRBV13	ASSLEPGSSYNEQF
TRBV14	AGSQAWDILKRDTQY
TRBV28	ASSVSGGSYYEQY
TRBV20-1	SASPDQETQY
TRBV6-1	ASSIPGQGSYEQY
TRBV5-8	ASPSGTGRYNEQF
TRBV28	ASSPTSGRRFYEQY
TRBV27	ASSLRGQGRRAYEQY
TRBV5-1	DSINNSGNTIY
TRBV24-1	ATSGPLEGTSGANVLT
TRBV5-1	ASSAPGAGGMKETQY
TRBV20-1	SAARDREQF
TRBV30	ASTGTGIQTQY
TRBV11-2	ASSGQQGSYEQY
TRBV28	ASSLGFSYEQY
TRBV3-1	ASSQGNQPQH
TRBV12-3/TRBV12-4	ASTYRVNTEAF
TRBV20-1	SKGREGTGHT
TRBV19	ATGQGRYEQY
TRBV19	ASSMSPPDRGYEQY
TRBV5-6	ASSFSLGETQY
TRBV12-3/TRBV12-4	ASSPGHGNQPQH
TRBV20-1	SAHPSSGSTDTHY
TRBV5-1	ASSTDSIETQY
TRBV28	ASSFGGDRGYGYT
TRBV5-1	ASLAGVGETQY